These T cell receptor beta chains were read from a single sample in a study of T cells in Graves' hyperthyroidism and ophthalmopathy. TCRdb redid the calling of the multiplex PCR reads with MiXCR, one entry per CDR3 protein. The profile covers 400,000 or so distinct CDR3 sequences, with 13% to 15% appearing a single time and roughly a fifth taken by the ten largest. The sample consisted of blood. All receptors derive from a woman aged 60 to 75 with Graves' ophthalmopathy. The CDR3 runs from the conserved cysteine through the conserved F or W. A D gene is named only where the DNA matches it firmly. Only part of the rows carry a size: once, few, many, or a class if the clone is expanded.

>TRBJ1-3|TRBV30|many|.
CAWRGISSGNTIYF
TGTGCCTGGAGGGGGATTTCCTCTGGAAACACCATATATTTT
>TRBJ2-7|TRBV11-2|few|.
CASSPMGGGLYEQYF
TGTGCCAGCAGTCCTATGGGGGGAGGTCTCTACGAGCAGTACTTC
>TRBJ2-1|TRBV20-1|many|TRBD2
CSAKRTSGRSAYNEQFF
TGCAGTGCCAAGCGGACTAGCGGGAGATCGGCCTACAATGAGCAGTTCTTC
>TRBJ1-1|TRBV6-1|many|.
CASSSRRMNTEAFF
TGTGCCAGCAGTTCCAGGAGGATGAACACTGAAGCTTTCTTT
>TRBJ2-1|TRBV30|few|.
CAWSAPGRDLYNEQFF
TGTGCCTGGAGTGCCCCGGGGCGGGATCTCTACAATGAGCAGTTCTTC
>TRBJ2-3|TRBV7-2|many|.
CASRLGSSSTDTQYF
TGTGCCAGCAGGCTAGGGTCTAGCAGCACAGATACGCAGTATTTT
>TRBJ1-1|TRBV28|many|.
CASSPSGARTEAFF
TGTGCCAGCAGTCCCTCGGGGGCCCGCACTGAAGCTTTCTTT
>TRBJ2-3|TRBV20-1|many|.
CSARGAAPGTDTQYF
TGCAGTGCTAGAGGAGCGGCCCCCGGGACAGATACGCAGTATTTT
>TRBJ2-5|TRBV5-1|.|.
CASSLGYGAQYF
TGCGCCAGCAGCTTGGGGTATGGCGCTCAGTACTTC
>TRBJ2-7|TRBV30|many|.
CAWSEPPRTYEQYF
TGTGCCTGGAGTGAGCCCCCTAGGACCTACGAGCAGTACTTC
>TRBJ1-5|TRBV7-3|.|TRBD1
CASRMGTGDHQPQHF
TGTGCCAGCAGAATGGGGACAGGGGACCATCAGCCCCAGCATTTT
>TRBJ2-7|TRBV6-1|.|.
CASSSARIRGGEQYF
TGTGCCAGCAGCTCAGCCCGGATCCGAGGGGGGGAGCAGTACTTC
>TRBJ2-5|TRBV20-1|many|.
CSFLVGPHETQYF
TGCAGTTTCCTAGTAGGGCCACACGAGACCCAGTACTTC
>TRBJ2-1|TRBV11-2|many|TRBD2
CASSLVAGSQFF
TGTGCCAGCAGCTTAGTAGCGGGATCGCAGTTCTTC
>TRBJ2-1|TRBV29-1|many|TRBD2
CSVAGLALPNEQFF
TGCAGCGTTGCAGGACTAGCGCTCCCCAATGAGCAGTTCTTC
>TRBJ2-7|TRBV5-1|many|.
CASSSPRGNSYEQYF
TGCGCCAGCAGCTCCCCACGCGGGAACTCCTACGAGCAGTACTTC
>TRBJ2-3|TRBV11-2|many|TRBD2
CASSWRGRGTDTQYF
TGTGCCAGCAGCTGGCGGGGGAGAGGCACAGATACGCAGTATTTT
>TRBJ2-5|TRBV4-1|.|TRBD2
CASSQVLAGFAETQYF
TGCGCCAGCAGCCAAGTGCTAGCGGGATTCGCGGAGACCCAGTACTTC
>TRBJ2-3|TRBV19|.|TRBD1
CASSIGDREADTQYF
TGTGCCAGTAGTATAGGGGACAGGGAGGCAGATACGCAGTATTTT
>TRBJ2-3|TRBV29-1|many|.
CSGGGGGTDTQYF
TGCAGCGGCGGCGGGGGCGGAACAGATACGCAGTATTTT
>TRBJ2-1|TRBV5-1|many|TRBD2
CASSSEAGGGVVDEQFF
TGCGCCAGCAGCTCTGAAGCGGGAGGGGGGGTAGTGGATGAGCAGTTCTTC
>TRBJ2-5|TRBV28|few|TRBD1
CASSNDRGLVETQYF
TGTGCCAGCAGTAACGACAGGGGGCTCGTAGAGACCCAGTACTTC
>TRBJ1-1|TRBV12-3/TRBV12-4|many|.
CASSPWPDSENTEAFF
TGTGCCAGCAGCCCCTGGCCCGACAGCGAGAACACTGAAGCTTTCTTT
>TRBJ2-5|TRBV6-2/TRBV6-3|.|TRBD2
CASSFQGGLARVKETQYF
TGTGCCAGCAGTTTCCAGGGGGGACTAGCGCGCGTCAAAGAGACCCAGTACTTC
>TRBJ2-7|TRBV6-2/TRBV6-3|.|.
CASRDRDEQYF
TGTGCCAGCAGGGACCGGGACGAGCAGTACTTC
>TRBJ2-3|TRBV20-1|many|.
CSANIRTDTQYF
TGCAGTGCAAATATACGCACAGATACGCAGTATTTT
>TRBJ2-1|TRBV6-1|many|TRBD2
CASTKGPTSGMGEGEQFF
TGTGCCAGCACCAAAGGTCCCACTAGCGGGATGGGGGAAGGTGAGCAGTTCTTC
>TRBJ1-5|TRBV2|many|.
CASSEAGGPGPRTQPQHF
TGTGCCAGCAGTGAAGCAGGGGGTCCGGGACCCCGGACCCAGCCCCAGCATTTT
>TRBJ1-6|TRBV6-1|many|TRBD1
CASRGTGEYNSPLHF
TGTGCCAGCAGGGGGACAGGGGAATATAATTCACCCCTCCACTTT
>TRBJ2-3|TRBV20-1|many|.
CSASAAALSTDTQYF
TGCAGTGCTAGCGCAGCGGCCCTTAGCACAGATACGCAGTATTTT
>TRBJ2-1|TRBV27|many|TRBD2
CATLAGGEQFF
TGTGCCACTCTAGCGGGAGGTGAGCAGTTCTTC
>TRBJ1-6|TRBV4-2|.|.
CASSQDLEVVSGSYNSPLHF
TGTGCCAGCAGCCAAGATCTTGAGGTGGTATCGGGCTCCTATAATTCACCCCTCCACTTT
>TRBJ2-5|TRBV11-3|many|.
CASSLDDQETQYF
TGTGCCAGCAGCTTGGATGATCAAGAGACCCAGTACTTC
>TRBJ2-3|TRBV9|many|.
CASSVHGASGDLTDTQYF
TGTGCCAGCAGCGTCCATGGTGCAAGCGGAGACCTCACAGATACGCAGTATTTT
>TRBJ2-5|TRBV2|many|TRBD2
CASTPRTSAQETQYF
TGTGCCAGCACCCCGAGGACTAGCGCCCAAGAGACCCAGTACTTC
>TRBJ2-2|TRBV5-4|.|TRBD2
CASSLSGSDTGELFF
TGTGCCAGCAGCCTTAGCGGGAGTGACACCGGGGAGCTGTTTTTT